The rows below give T cell receptor beta chains drawn from one sample of a study of blood T cell repertoires in COVID-19. Repertoires were generated with immunoSEQ multiplex PCR, while TCRdb's copy carries only in-frame clones and drops some. The sample shows approximately 470,000 clones, about nine tenths of them seen only once. The source material was PBMCs or T cells enriched from blood (not recorded which). All receptors come from a woman younger than 35 who had recovered from COVID-19. Each CDR3 is given with its conserved first and last residue. Fields, in order: CDR3 protein, CDR3 DNA, V gene, D gene, clone size, J gene. D genes are given only for firm matches. Only some rows state a clone size, as once, few, many or a class for expanded clones.

CAWSARSSGTGSEAFF	TGTGCCTGGAGTGCACGGAGCAGTGGAACCGGCTCTGAAGCTTTCTTT	TRBV30	-	once	TRBJ1-1
CATSRDQGGVGQPQHF	TGTGCCACCAGCAGAGATCAAGGGGGGGTCGGTCAGCCCCAGCATTTT	TRBV15	-	-	TRBJ1-5
CASRRGQGMGQPQHF	TGTGCCAGTAGGAGGGGACAGGGAATGGGTCAGCCCCAGCATTTT	TRBV19	TRBD1	few	TRBJ1-5
CASSEGGASETQYF	TGTGCCAGCAGTGAAGGAGGTGCATCCGAGACCCAGTACTTC	TRBV2	-	-	TRBJ2-5
CASSPSNRGDYGYTF	TGTGCCAGCTCACCATCAAACAGGGGGGACTATGGCTACACCTTC	TRBV18	TRBD1	once	TRBJ1-2
CSVVKGRGEQFF	TGCAGCGTTGTAAAGGGCCGGGGTGAGCAGTTCTTC	TRBV29-1	-	-	TRBJ2-1
CASTYDRGTYEQYF	TGTGCCAGCACCTACGACAGGGGGACCTACGAGCAGTACTTC	TRBV2	TRBD1	-	TRBJ2-7
CASSQIRNTEAFF	TGTGCCAGCAGCCAAATCCGGAACACTGAAGCTTTCTTT	TRBV3-1/TRBV3-2	-	-	TRBJ1-1
CASSFDPGGREQYF	TGCGCCAGCAGCTTTGACCCAGGGGGACGGGAGCAGTACTTC	TRBV5-1	TRBD1	-	TRBJ2-7
CASSSVTGNNYGYTF	TGTGCCAGCAGTAGCGTGACAGGGAATAACTATGGCTACACCTTC	TRBV27	TRBD1	few	TRBJ1-2
CASSPDRNYEQYF	TGTGCCAGCAGTCCGGACAGGAACTACGAGCAGTACTTC	TRBV12-3/TRBV12-4	TRBD1	-	TRBJ2-7
CAISLQGNDGYTF	TGTGCCATCAGTCTACAGGGAAATGATGGCTACACCTTC	TRBV10-3	-	-	TRBJ1-2
CAWSRGAEAFF	TGTGCCTGGTCCAGAGGAGCTGAAGCTTTCTTT	TRBV30	-	-	TRBJ1-1
CASSQGTGDEAFF	TGTGCCAGCAGCCAAGGGACAGGAGACGAAGCTTTCTTT	TRBV3-1/TRBV3-2	TRBD1	-	TRBJ1-1
CASSPRALTGARNSPLHF	TGTGCCAGCAGCCCACGGGCCCTAACAGGGGCGAGGAATTCACCCCTCCACTTT	TRBV11-2	TRBD1	once	TRBJ1-6
CASSVQGEVTDTQYF	TGTGCCAGCAGCGTCCAGGGGGAAGTGACAGATACGCAGTATTTT	TRBV7-3	TRBD1	-	TRBJ2-3
CASSQTRGGAPWEQYF	TGTGCCAGCAGCCAGACCCGGGGGGGGGCCCCCTGGGAGCAGTACTTC	TRBV3-1/TRBV3-2	TRBD2	-	TRBJ2-7
CASSFDRGTDTQYF	TGTGCCAGCAGCTTCGACAGGGGCACAGATACGCAGTATTTT	TRBV5-4	TRBD1	-	TRBJ2-3
CASGWGGSLARPQHF	TGTGCCAGTGGGTGGGGGGGGTCCCTGGCCCGGCCCCAGCATTTT	TRBV19	-	few	TRBJ1-5
CAWSDSGRETQYF	TGTGCCTGGAGTGATTCCGGGAGAGAGACCCAGTACTTC	TRBV30	-	once	TRBJ2-5
CASSLSGTGGLDTQYF	TGTGCCAGCAGCCTTTCCGGGACAGGGGGTTTAGATACGCAGTATTTT	TRBV7-9	TRBD1	-	TRBJ2-3
CASSSWTGWEETQYF	TGTGCCAGCAGTTCCTGGACAGGGTGGGAAGAGACCCAGTACTTC	TRBV28	TRBD1	few	TRBJ2-5
CASSKGDRRRSPLHF	TGTGCCAGCAGCAAAGGGGACAGAAGAAGGTCACCCCTCCACTTT	TRBV21-1	-	-	TRBJ1-6